The next 8 T cell receptor beta chains were all read from a single sample in a study of CD8 T cells in ankylosing spondylitis. A single record per CDR3 protein comes from TCRdb applying MiXCR to the 5' RACE reads. The table lists hundreds of thousands of distinct CDR3 sequences, around 20% of them singletons. Sequencing was carried out using blood, either unsorted or a sorted T cell fraction (not recorded which). These receptors came from a male donor with ankylosing spondylitis or in good health (not recorded which).

This clonotype was detected only a few times. The V gene is TRBV29-1, the J gene TRBJ2-2; unclear D gene. Germline-derived CDR1 and CDR2 are SQVTM and ANQGSEA. The CDR3 has 15 residues. Trimming pared 7 bases from V and 6 bases from J, leaving 21 bases between. The CDR3 DNA reads as TGCAGCGCCCTCGACCTCACCTCCGGGTCCGGGGAGCTGTTTTTT. It yields the protein CSALDLTSGSGELFF.

In nucleotides, the CDR3 is TGTGCCAGCAGCTTGATGCGGTCCGAGCAGTACTTC. It translates to CASSLMRSEQYF. The chain recombines TRBV11-3 with TRBJ2-7; D is unresolved. The CDR3 runs 12 residues. In germline, CDR1 is SGHNT, CDR2 YENEEA. Deletions cut 3 bases from V and 6 bases from J, with 9 bases between.

The V call is TRBV7-9, the J call TRBJ1-1; D ambiguous. This CDR3 region has 15 residues. Germline CDR1 is SEHNR and CDR2 is FQNEAQ (reference sequence). V lost 3 bases, J lost 1 base, and 12 bases lay in between. CDR3 nucleotides: TGTGCCAGCAGCTTCCCCAACGCGGGGAACACTGAAGCTTTCTTT. Its translation: CASSFPNAGNTEAFF.

The rearrangement uses TRBV28 and TRBJ2-7; no clear D gene. V was trimmed by 5 bases and J by 5 bases, leaving 13 bases between them. Germline loops: CDR1 MDHEN, CDR2 SYDVKM. The CDR3 is 13 amino acids. CDR3 bases: TGTGCCAGCAGTCTCCTGGGGTCAGACGAGCAGTACTTC. Its protein product is CASSLLGSDEQYF.

The chain carries TRBV25-1 and TRBJ2-1; D unclear. The CDR3 covers 16 residues. Germline CDR1 and CDR2: MGHDK and SYGVNS. V shed 3 bases and J shed 4 bases, with 16 bases lying between them. As DNA, the CDR3 is TGTGCCAGCAGTGACCGTACCTACGGTACATACAATGAGCAGTTCTTC. This sequence encodes CASSDRTYGTYNEQFF.

This chain connects TRBV9 to TRBJ2-3; maybe TRBD2 (5 bases). V was clipped by 0 bases and J by 2 bases, with 13 bases between them. Per the germline V gene, CDR1 is SGDLS and CDR2 is YYNGEE. The CDR3 totals 16 residues. CDR3 residues: CASSVVGDGITDTQYF. CDR3 sequence (DNA): TGTGCCAGCAGCGTAGTTGGAGACGGGATCACAGATACGCAGTATTTT.

The chain combines TRBV29-1 with TRBJ1-3; D is possibly TRBD1 (5 bases). Germline lookup yields CDR1 SQVTM and CDR2 ANQGSEA. With 2 bases removed from V and 4 bases from J, the gap between germline ends came to 12 bases. This CDR3 contains 14 residues. The CDR3 loop reads CSVESEGQGNTIYF. The DNA of the CDR3 is TGCAGCGTTGAATCGGAGGGGCAGGGAAACACCATATATTTT. The variable domain in full, completed from reference TRBV29-1 and TRBJ1-3, reads SAVISQKPSRDICQRGTSLTIQCQVDSQVTMMFWYRQQPGQSLTLIATANQGSEATYESGFVIDKFPISRPNLTFSTLTVSNMSPEDSSIYLCSVESEGQGNTIYFGEGSWLTVV.

This rearrangement joins TRBV30 to TRBJ2-7; D ambiguous. Germline CDR1 reads GTSNPN; CDR2 reads SVGIG (reference sequence). Trimming shortened V by 0 bases and J by 4 bases, and 7 bases separated the two germline ends. The CDR3 has 12 residues. The CDR3 sequence: CAWSVQSYEQYF. Here the CDR3 DNA reads TGTGCCTGGAGTGTCCAATCGTACGAGCAGTACTTC.